Below are 16 T cell receptor beta chains sequenced from a single sample in a study of T cell responses to AZD1222 COVID-19 vaccine. Data came from immunoSEQ multiplex PCR; TCRdb stores just in-frame clones and leaves some out. The table records about 130,000 clones, roughly 88% of them present only once. Here the sequenced sample was peripheral blood, taken on day 0 of AZD1222 vaccination. These receptors were collected from an adult in good health.

The chain combines TRBV6-8 with TRBJ2-4; 9 positions match TRBD1. This CDR3 has 15 residues. CDR1 and CDR2 (germline): MNHGY, SAAAGT. Germline trimming cut 6 bases from V and 3 bases from J; bases unmatched to any gene: 6. CDR3 sequence (DNA): TGTGCCAGCAGCCGGACAGGGGTTGGCAAAAACATTCAGTACTTC. This translates into CASSRTGVGKNIQYF.

This clone was recorded once. The chain couples TRBV14 to TRBJ2-1; D possibly corresponds to TRBD1 (5 bases). CDR1 and CDR2 (germline): SGHDN, FVKESK. The CDR3 totals 15 residues. Trimming stripped 4 bases from V and 6 bases from J, with 16 bases between. CDR3 residues: CASSRIRTSGNEQFF. CDR3 bases: TGTGCCAGCAGCCGGATCCGGACATCGGGCAATGAGCAGTTCTTC.

This sequence joins TRBV2 and TRBJ2-4; D is possibly TRBD1 or TRBD2 (5 bases each). Germline V gives CDR1 SNHLY, CDR2 FYNNEI. V was cut by 6 bases and J by 5 bases, with 17 bases left in between. The CDR3 runs to 15 residues. CDR3 nucleotides: TGTGCCAGCAGGTTCGTCCAGGTGGGGGAAAACATTCAGTACTTC. Amino acid sequence: CASRFVQVGENIQYF.

The CDR3: CASSLRSTSGLNTGELFF. The DNA of the CDR3 is TGCGCCAGCAGCTTAAGATCCACTAGCGGACTTAACACCGGGGAGCTGTTTTTT. V is TRBV5-1 and J is TRBJ2-2; TRBD2 matches at 8 bases. V dropped 2 bases and J dropped 2; count of bases not matched to a gene: 11. The germline V gene encodes CDR1 SGHRS and CDR2 YFSETQ. CDR3 length: 18 amino acids.

This clone was observed once. This sequence joins TRBV3-1 (or the pseudogene TRBV3-2) and TRBJ2-7; 12 nucleotides agree with TRBD2. Trimming removed 5 bases from V and 0 bases from J; junction bases left unmatched: 11. There are 18 residues in the CDR3. Germline CDR1 reads LGHDT; CDR2 reads YNNKEL (reference sequence). DNA of the CDR3: TGTGCCAGCAGCTACCTGACTAGCGGGGGCCTAAGCTCCTACGAGCAGTACTTC. Translating it yields CASSYLTSGGLSSYEQYF.

The rearrangement links TRBV24-1 to TRBJ2-5; 8 bases map to TRBD1. V was clipped by 3 bases and J by 5 bases; unmatched bases: 7. Germline V gives CDR1 KGHDR, CDR2 SFDVKD. The CDR3 spans 15 residues. CDR3 coding DNA: TGTGCCACCAGTGATCCAAGGACAGGGTTTGAGACCCAGTACTTC. Protein sequence: CATSDPRTGFETQYF.

The CDR3 region is CASSTAEMNTEAFF. The CDR3 nucleotides read TGTGCCAGCTCCACGGCGGAGATGAACACTGAAGCTTTCTTT. The chain joins TRBV18 to TRBJ1-1; no clear D gene. This CDR3 is built from 14 residues. Germline CDR1 and CDR2: KGHSH and LQKENI. V was clipped by 6 bases and J by 0 bases, with 11 bases between them.

The CDR3 nucleotides read TGTGCCAGCAGTTTAGGCCAGCTCACAGATACGCAGTATTTT. Translating gives CASSLGQLTDTQYF. V and J are TRBV28 and TRBJ2-3, with D unclear. Trimming removed 2 bases at V and 2 bases at J, with 8 bases between. The germline V gene encodes CDR1 MDHEN and CDR2 SYDVKM. The CDR3 length is 14 residues.

V gene TRBV3-1 (or the pseudogene TRBV3-2) combines with J gene TRBJ2-3; 12 positions agree with TRBD2. Trimming removed 0 bases from V and 6 bases from J; junction bases left unmatched: 10. The CDR3 contains 18 residues. From germline, CDR1 is LGHDT and CDR2 YNNKEL (reference sequence). Here the CDR3 DNA reads TGTGCCAGCAGCCAAGATACCCTAGCGGGGGGGCGAAGGGATACGCAGTATTTT. As protein: CASSQDTLAGGRRDTQYF.

The gene calls are TRBV9 and TRBJ1-5, with D uncertain. Trimming pared 0 bases from V and 3 bases from J, leaving 4 bases between. The CDR3 sequence is 13 residues long. Germline V gives CDR1 SGDLS, CDR2 YYNGEE. The CDR3 DNA sequence: TGTGCCAGCAGCGTAGTTCCCAATCAGCCCCAGCATTTT. Translating it yields CASSVVPNQPQHF.

This clone turned up a few times. V and J are TRBV11-2 and TRBJ1-4; 7 nucleotides agree with TRBD1. The length of the CDR3 is 16 residues. Losses at the gene ends were 3 bases for V and 7 bases for J; bases not matched to a gene: 11. Germline CDR1 SGHAT, CDR2 FQNNGV. The CDR3 is CASSLDRRIEREKLFF. In DNA, the CDR3 is TGTGCCAGCAGCTTGGACAGGCGGATCGAACGTGAAAAACTGTTTTTT.

This sequence joins TRBV6-1 and TRBJ2-3; no definite D call. The CDR3 loop spans 15 amino acids. Looked up from germline, CDR1 is MNHNS and CDR2 is SASEGT. Trimming took 1 base from V and 2 from J, leaving 10 bases between them. CDR3 in DNA: TGTGCCAGCAGTGAAGTGGCCATATCCACAGATACGCAGTATTTT. This gives the protein CASSEVAISTDTQYF.

This clone was found once. The chain is built from TRBV19 and TRBJ2-7; TRBD1 might be the D (5 bases). The germline gives CDR1 LNHDA, CDR2 SQIVND (reference sequence). The CDR3 runs 13 residues. Deletions cut 7 bases from V and 2 bases from J, with 12 bases between. The CDR3 DNA reads TGTGCCAGTATATGGGGCAGCGCCTACGAGCAGTACTTC. It specifies CASIWGSAYEQYF.

The V call is TRBV4-1, the J call TRBJ1-3, with D possibly TRBD1 on 6 matching bases. Trimming took off 0 bases at V and 3 bases at J, with 30 bases between the two ends. CDR3 size: 22 residues. The germline V gene encodes CDR1 MGHRA and CDR2 YSYEKL. In DNA form, the CDR3 reads TGCGCCAGCAGCCAAGAAAATTTGCAGGACTCAACAGGGAAGAAAGGTGGAAACACCATATATTTT. Translating gives CASSQENLQDSTGKKGGNTIYF.

The chain is built from TRBV12-3 or TRBV12-4 and TRBJ2-5, with D uncertain. This CDR3 has 13 residues. With 8 bases removed from V and 0 bases from J, the gap between germline ends came to 10 bases. The CDR3 bases are TGTGCCAGCCAGCCCAGGTACCAAGAGACCCAGTACTTC. Amino acids: CASQPRYQETQYF.

The rearrangement joins TRBV7-9 to TRBJ1-2; D might be TRBD1 (5 bases). Trimming cost V 5 bases and J 8 bases, with 24 bases left between them. Germline lookup yields CDR1 SEHNR and CDR2 FQNEAQ (reference sequence). The CDR3 extends over 16 amino acids. The DNA of the CDR3 is TGTGCCAGCAGCCCCGACCTCCCGGGTCCGGGGGGAGGCTACACCTTC. Amino acid sequence: CASSPDLPGPGGGYTF.